A selection of T cell receptor beta chains follows, all from one sample in a study of T cell repertoires in cytomegalovirus infection. TCRdb fed the reads into MiXCR, producing one record per CDR3 protein. This sample has around 740,000 distinct CDR3 sequences, with approximately 40% found just once. The material sequenced was PBMCs. The receptors here all came from a human donor in good health (CMV status not recorded). Some clones in this sample may be carry-over from other donors' samples. The CDR3 runs from the conserved cysteine through the conserved F or W. The order of the fields is V gene, D gene, clone size, J gene, CDR3 protein, CDR3 DNA. D genes are given only for firm matches. Clone size is shown for a subset of rows, as once, few, many or a class of expanded clone.

V: TRBV7-2
D: -
size: many
J: TRBJ2-1
CDR3: CASSLGPQFF
DNA: TGTGCCAGCAGCTTAGGTCCGCAGTTCTTC

V: TRBV7-2
D: -
size: -
J: TRBJ1-2
CDR3: CASSSKGVGTAGYTF
DNA: TGTGCCAGCAGCTCTAAAGGGGTGGGGACTGCCGGCTACACCTTC

V: TRBV20-1
D: TRBD1
size: -
J: TRBJ2-7
CDR3: CSAISRTGGTYEQYF
DNA: TGCAGTGCTATTTCCCGAACAGGGGGCACCTACGAGCAGTACTTC

V: TRBV7-9
D: -
size: -
J: TRBJ1-3
CDR3: CASSLASTGFGNTIYF
DNA: TGTGCCAGCAGCTTAGCATCTACGGGTTTTGGAAACACCATATATTTT

V: TRBV20-1
D: -
size: -
J: TRBJ1-1
CDR3: CSARGGTAPGTEAFF
DNA: TGCAGTGCTAGGGGGGGAACAGCCCCGGGCACTGAAGCTTTCTTT

V: TRBV11-2
D: -
size: few
J: TRBJ1-2
CDR3: CASSLDPRRGYTF
DNA: TGTGCCAGCAGCTTAGATCCCCGAAGGGGCTACACCTTC

V: TRBV18
D: -
size: -
J: TRBJ2-1
CDR3: CASSPWSRESEQFF
DNA: TGTGCCAGCTCACCTTGGAGCAGGGAAAGTGAGCAGTTCTTC

V: TRBV7-6
D: TRBD2
size: -
J: TRBJ2-1
CDR3: CASSPTRAGEGYGSYNEQFF
DNA: TGTGCCAGCAGCCCGACTAGAGCGGGAGAAGGGTACGGCTCCTACAATGAGCAGTTCTTC

V: TRBV7-8
D: -
size: few
J: TRBJ1-1
CDR3: CASRPAGNTEAFF
DNA: TGTGCCAGCCGTCCGGCAGGGAACACTGAAGCTTTCTTT

V: TRBV15
D: TRBD2
size: few
J: TRBJ2-1
CDR3: CATSRDLVAGGGNEQFF
DNA: TGTGCCACCAGCAGAGATCTTGTGGCGGGAGGGGGGAATGAGCAGTTCTTT

V: TRBV5-1
D: -
size: -
J: TRBJ2-2
CDR3: CASSSLTGSPGELFF
DNA: TGCGCCAGCAGCTCCCTAACAGGGAGCCCCGGGGAGCTGTTTTTT

V: TRBV6-6
D: -
size: -
J: TRBJ1-2
CDR3: CASSSELGRSLYGYTF
DNA: TGTGCCAGCAGTTCGGAATTGGGACGGAGCCTCTATGGCTACACCTTC

V: TRBV28
D: -
size: -
J: TRBJ1-4
CDR3: CASSPPLVGILFF
DNA: TGTGCCAGCAGTCCTCCTTTAGTTGGGATCCTGTTTTTT

V: TRBV4-2
D: -
size: few
J: TRBJ2-5
CDR3: CASSQDLLAPGQETQYF
DNA: TGTGCCAGCAGCCAAGATTTACTAGCCCCTGGGCAAGAGACCCAGTACTTC

V: TRBV28
D: TRBD2
size: -
J: TRBJ2-5
CDR3: CASSPGLAGVTKYF
DNA: TGTGCAAGCAGTCCAGGACTAGCGGGAGTGACCAAGTACTTC

V: TRBV28
D: -
size: few
J: TRBJ1-2
CDR3: CASSLRTVLQDGYTF
DNA: TGTGCCAGCAGTCTGCGGACAGTACTTCAGGATGGCTACACCTTC

V: TRBV25-1
D: -
size: -
J: TRBJ2-3
CDR3: CASSEFRGPSQRGTDTQYF
DNA: TGTGCCAGCAGTGAATTTCGGGGCCCTTCCCAACGGGGCACAGATACGCAGTATTTT

V: TRBV19
D: TRBD1
size: -
J: TRBJ1-1
CDR3: CASSIGDREAFF
DNA: TGTGCCAGTAGTATCGGGGACAGGGAAGCTTTCTTT